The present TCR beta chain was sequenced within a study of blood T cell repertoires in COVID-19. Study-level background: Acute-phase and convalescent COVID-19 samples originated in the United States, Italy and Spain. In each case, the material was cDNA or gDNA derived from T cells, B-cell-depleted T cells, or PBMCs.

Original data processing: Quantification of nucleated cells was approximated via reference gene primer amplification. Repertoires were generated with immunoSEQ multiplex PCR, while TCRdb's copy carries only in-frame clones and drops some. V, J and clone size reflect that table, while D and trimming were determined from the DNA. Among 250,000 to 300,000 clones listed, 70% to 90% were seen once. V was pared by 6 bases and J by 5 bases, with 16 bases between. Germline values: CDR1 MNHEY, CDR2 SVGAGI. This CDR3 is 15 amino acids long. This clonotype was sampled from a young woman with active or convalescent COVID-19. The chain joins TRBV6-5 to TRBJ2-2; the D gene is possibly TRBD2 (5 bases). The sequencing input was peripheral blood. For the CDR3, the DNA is TGTGCCAGCAGGTTATGGGGAGTAGGAACCGGGGAGCTGTTTTTT. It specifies CASRLWGVGTGELFF.